This note documents a single T cell receptor beta chain sequence. Its cognate antigen is unknown. This sample is part of a study of OX40 agonist ivuxolimab in advanced cancers. V was shortened by 10 bases and J by 3 bases, with 16 bases between the two germline ends. Germline V gene sequence: CDR1 MGHDK, CDR2 SYGVNS. This CDR3 spans 14 amino acids. General study findings and limits: Compared with others, partial responders at 0.1-3.0 mg/kg displayed clonal expansion among the lowest.

Produced via immunoSEQ multiplex PCR; TCRdb's table is partial and in-frame only. The profile covers approximately 60,000 clones, with over 60% appearing a single time and just under 6.5% taken by the ten largest. Here the sequenced sample was CD4+ or CD8+ T cells sorted from blood, taken in a trial of the OX40 agonist ivuxolimab. The V call is TRBV25-1, the J call TRBJ2-4; the D is unclear. This receptor was identified in an adult with an advanced solid tumor such as melanoma, head and neck, liver or kidney cancer. For the CDR3, the DNA is TGTGCCATCGAGACCCGGGTTGGCAAAAACATTCAGTACTTC. Its translation is CAIETRVGKNIQYF.